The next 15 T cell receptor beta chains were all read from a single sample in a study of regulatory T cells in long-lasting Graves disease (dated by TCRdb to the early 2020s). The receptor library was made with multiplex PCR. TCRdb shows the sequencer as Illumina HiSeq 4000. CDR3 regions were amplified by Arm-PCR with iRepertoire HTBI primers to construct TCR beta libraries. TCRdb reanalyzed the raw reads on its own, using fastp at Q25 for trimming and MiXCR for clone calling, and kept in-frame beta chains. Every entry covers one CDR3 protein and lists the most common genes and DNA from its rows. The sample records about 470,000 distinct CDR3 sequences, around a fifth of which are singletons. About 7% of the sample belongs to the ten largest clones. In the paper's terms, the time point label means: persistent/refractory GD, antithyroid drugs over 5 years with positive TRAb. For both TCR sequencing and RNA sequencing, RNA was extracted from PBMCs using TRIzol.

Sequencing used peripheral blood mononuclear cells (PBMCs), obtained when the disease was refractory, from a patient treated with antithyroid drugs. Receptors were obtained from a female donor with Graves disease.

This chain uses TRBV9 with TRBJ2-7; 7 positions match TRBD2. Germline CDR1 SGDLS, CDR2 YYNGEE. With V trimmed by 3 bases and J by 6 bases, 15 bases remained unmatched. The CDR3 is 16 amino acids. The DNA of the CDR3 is TGTGCCAGCAGCGACCCGTTGGGGGAGGGCCAGGTCGAGCAGTACTTC. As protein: CASSDPLGEGQVEQYF.

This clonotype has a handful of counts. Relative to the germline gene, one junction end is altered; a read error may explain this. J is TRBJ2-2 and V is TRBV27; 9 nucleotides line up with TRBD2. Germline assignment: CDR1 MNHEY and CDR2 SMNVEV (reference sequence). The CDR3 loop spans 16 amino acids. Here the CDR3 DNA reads TGTGCCAGCAGTGGACGGACTAGCGAGAACCCCGGGGAGCTGTTTTTT. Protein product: CASSGRTSENPGELFF.

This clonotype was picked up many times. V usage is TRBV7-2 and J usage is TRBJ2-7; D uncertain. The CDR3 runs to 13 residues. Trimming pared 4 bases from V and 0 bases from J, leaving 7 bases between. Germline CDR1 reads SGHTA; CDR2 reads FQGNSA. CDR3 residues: CASSSISSYEQYF. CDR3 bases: TGTGCCAGCAGCTCAATAAGCTCCTACGAGCAGTACTTC.

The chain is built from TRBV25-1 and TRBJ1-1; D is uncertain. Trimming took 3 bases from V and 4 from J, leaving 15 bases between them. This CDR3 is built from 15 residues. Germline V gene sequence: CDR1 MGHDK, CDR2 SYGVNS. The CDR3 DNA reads TGTGCCAGCAGTGATGTAGCGGCGGCTTTCACTGAAGCTTTCTTT. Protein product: CASSDVAAAFTEAFF.

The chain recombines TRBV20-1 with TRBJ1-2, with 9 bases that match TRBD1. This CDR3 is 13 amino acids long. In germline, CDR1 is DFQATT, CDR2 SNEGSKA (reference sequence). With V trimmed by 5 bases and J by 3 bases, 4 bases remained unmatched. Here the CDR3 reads CSAGTGSYYGYTF. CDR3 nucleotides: TGCAGTGCTGGGACAGGGAGCTACTATGGCTACACCTTC.

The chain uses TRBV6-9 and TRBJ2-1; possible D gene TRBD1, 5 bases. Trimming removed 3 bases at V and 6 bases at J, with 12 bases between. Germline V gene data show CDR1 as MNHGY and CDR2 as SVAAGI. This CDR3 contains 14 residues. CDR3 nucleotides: TGTGCCAGCAGTTACAGGGTGCCTCCCAATGAGCAGTTCTTC. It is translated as CASSYRVPPNEQFF.

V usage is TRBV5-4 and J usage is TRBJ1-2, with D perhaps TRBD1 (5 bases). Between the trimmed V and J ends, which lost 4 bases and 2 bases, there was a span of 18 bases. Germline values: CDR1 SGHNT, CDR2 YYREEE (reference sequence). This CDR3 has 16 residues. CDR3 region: CASSRDPSGVNYGYTF. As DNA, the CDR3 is TGTGCCAGCAGCCGGGACCCTTCGGGCGTAAACTATGGCTACACCTTC. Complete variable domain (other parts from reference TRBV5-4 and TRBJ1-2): ETGVTQSPTHLIKTRGQQVTLRCSSQSGHNTVSWYQQALGQGPQFIFQYYREEENGRGNFPPRFSGLQFPNYSSELNVNALELDDSALYLCASSRDPSGVNYGYTFGSGTRLTVV.

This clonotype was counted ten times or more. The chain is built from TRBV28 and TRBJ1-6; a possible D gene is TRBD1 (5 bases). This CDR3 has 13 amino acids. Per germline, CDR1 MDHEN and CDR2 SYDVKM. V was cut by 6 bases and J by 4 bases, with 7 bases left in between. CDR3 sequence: CASRGTYNSPLHF. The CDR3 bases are TGTGCCAGCAGGGGGACTTATAATTCACCCCTCCACTTT.

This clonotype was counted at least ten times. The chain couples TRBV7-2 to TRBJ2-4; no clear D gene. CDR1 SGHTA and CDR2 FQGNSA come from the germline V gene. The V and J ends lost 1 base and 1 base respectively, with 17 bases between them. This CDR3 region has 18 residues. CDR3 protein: CASSLGGPVSGAKNIQYF. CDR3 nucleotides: TGTGCCAGCAGCTTAGGTGGGCCCGTCTCCGGCGCCAAAAACATTCAGTACTTC.

Here the CDR3 DNA reads TGTGCCAGCAGTCGACTAAGGGAGACCCAGTACTTC. It specifies CASSRLRETQYF. The chain combines TRBV7-2 with TRBJ2-5; TRBD2 is a possible D gene (5 bases). Germline lookup yields CDR1 SGHTA and CDR2 FQGNSA. The CDR3 covers 12 residues. V dropped 6 bases and J dropped 5 bases, with 10 bases sitting between them.

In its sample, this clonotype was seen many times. CDR3 in DNA: TGTGCCAGCAGTACCCTGACGGGGACCTATGGCTACACCTTC. It specifies CASSTLTGTYGYTF. The genes are TRBV12-3 or TRBV12-4 and TRBJ1-2; weak D call: TRBD1 (5 bases). The CDR3 has 14 residues. V was pared by 5 bases and J by 4 bases, with 14 bases between.

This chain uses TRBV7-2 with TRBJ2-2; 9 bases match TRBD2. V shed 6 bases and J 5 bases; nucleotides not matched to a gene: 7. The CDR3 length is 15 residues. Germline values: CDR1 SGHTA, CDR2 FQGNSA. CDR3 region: CASSRGSGGTGELFF. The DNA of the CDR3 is TGTGCCAGCAGTCGGGGTAGCGGGGGAACCGGGGAGCTGTTTTTT. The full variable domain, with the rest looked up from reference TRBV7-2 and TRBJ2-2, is GAGVSQSPSNKVTEKGKDVELRCDPISGHTALYWYRQSLGQGLEFLIYFQGNSAPDKSGLPSDRFSAERTGGSVSTLTIQRTQQEDSAVYLCASSRGSGGTGELFFGEGSRLTVL.

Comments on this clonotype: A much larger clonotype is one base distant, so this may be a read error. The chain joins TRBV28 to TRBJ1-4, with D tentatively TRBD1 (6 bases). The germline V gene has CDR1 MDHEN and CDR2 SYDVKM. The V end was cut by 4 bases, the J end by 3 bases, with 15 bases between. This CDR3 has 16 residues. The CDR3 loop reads CASSSGVTAANEKLFF. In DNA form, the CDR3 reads TGTGCCAGCAGTTCAGGGGTTACCGCAGCTAATGAAAAACTGTTTTTT.

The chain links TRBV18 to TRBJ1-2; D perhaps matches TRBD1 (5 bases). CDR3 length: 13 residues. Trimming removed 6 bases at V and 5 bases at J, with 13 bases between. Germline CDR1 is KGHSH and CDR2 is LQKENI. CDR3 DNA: TGTGCCAGCTCGCACACCAGGGAATATGGCTACACCTTC. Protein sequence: CASSHTREYGYTF.

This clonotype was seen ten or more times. The CDR3 loop reads CASSPEQGYNTEAFF. The DNA of the CDR3 is TGTGCCAGCAGTCCTGAACAGGGTTACAACACTGAAGCTTTCTTT. The J gene is TRBJ1-1, the V gene TRBV2; perhaps TRBD1 as D (6 bases). Trimming shortened V by 5 bases and J by 2 bases, and 15 bases separated the two germline ends. This CDR3 has 15 residues. Germline assignment: CDR1 SNHLY and CDR2 FYNNEI.